This TCR beta chain was found in a study of cytomegalovirus exposure and HLA in healthy donors. When sampled, the donors appeared nominally healthy, though they likely had unrecorded immune exposures. Losses at the gene ends were 6 bases for V and 6 bases for J; bases not matched to a gene: 11. CDR3 length equals 15 residues. Germline CDR1 MDHEN, CDR2 SYDVKM. The PCR used 60 Vbeta and 13 Jbeta primers. Using immunoSEQ multiplex PCR, the repertoire was profiled, and TCRdb retains in-frame clones only, with some absent. Altogether about 97,000 clones are present, roughly three fifths being singletons, with the ten largest covering under 5.5%.

The sequence was obtained from a human donor in good health. The specimen sequenced was PBMCs. The V call is TRBV28, the J call TRBJ2-5; TRBD1 matches at 9 bases. CDR3 coding DNA: TGTGCCAGCAGCCCCTCCGGACAGGGGTGGAAGACCCAGTACTTC. As protein: CASSPSGQGWKTQYF.